This TCR beta chain was sequenced for a study of sequential checkpoint blockade in melanoma. Study summary: After both sequences, patients received maintenance nivolumab.

The method was immunoSEQ multiplex PCR; TCRdb's version includes in-frame clones alone and lacks a portion of them. Of about 38,000 clones listed, about 88% are singletons. There are 15 residues in the CDR3. V trimming: 11 bases; J trimming: 4 bases; junction bases outside the gene matches: 14. CDR1 and CDR2 from the germline V gene are LNHDA and SQIVND (reference sequence). The table lists this clone with a count of one. Treatment reported: randomized to nivolumab then ipilimumab (arm A) or the reverse (arm B). No patient had prior DNA-damaging chemotherapy. This receptor was identified in a human donor with melanoma. The chain employs TRBV19 and TRBJ2-3, with 8 positions matching TRBD2. The sample here was CD8+ T cells sorted from blood (inferred from file names), taken from a patient given nivolumab and ipilimumab in sequence. The CDR3 sequence: CASAGASGLSDTQYF. In nucleotides, the CDR3 is TGTGCCTCCGCTGGGGCTAGCGGGTTGTCAGATACGCAGTATTTT.